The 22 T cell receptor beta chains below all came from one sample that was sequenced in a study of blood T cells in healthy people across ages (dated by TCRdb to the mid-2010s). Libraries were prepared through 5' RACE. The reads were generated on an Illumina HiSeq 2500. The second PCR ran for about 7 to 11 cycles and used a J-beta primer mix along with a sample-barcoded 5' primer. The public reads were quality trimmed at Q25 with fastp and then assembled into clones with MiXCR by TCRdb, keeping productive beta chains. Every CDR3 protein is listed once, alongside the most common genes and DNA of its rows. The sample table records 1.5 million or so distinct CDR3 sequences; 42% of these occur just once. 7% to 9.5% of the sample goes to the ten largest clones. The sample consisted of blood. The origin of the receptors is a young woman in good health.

CDR3 residues: CASSSGTTGELFF. CDR3 nucleotide sequence: TGTGCCAGCAGCTCCGGAACCACCGGGGAGCTGTTTTTT. The chain couples TRBV7-9 to TRBJ2-2; D gene ambiguous. Per germline, CDR1 SEHNR and CDR2 FQNEAQ (reference sequence). The CDR3 has 13 residues. Trimming left V 4 bases short and J 4 bases short, with 7 bases between. The entire variable domain, with the rest obtained from reference TRBV7-9 and TRBJ2-2, is as follows: DTGVSQNPRHKITKRGQNVTFRCDPISEHNRLYWYRQTLGQGPEFLTYFQNEAQLEKSRLLSDRFSAERPKGSFSTLEIQRTEQGDSAMYLCASSSGTTGELFFGEGSRLTVL.

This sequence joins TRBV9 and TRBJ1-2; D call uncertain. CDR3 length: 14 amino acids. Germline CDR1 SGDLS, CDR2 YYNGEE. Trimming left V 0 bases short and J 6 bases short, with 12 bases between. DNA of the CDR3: TGTGCCAGCAGCGTAGAGGCAGGCGTGAATGGCTACACCTTC. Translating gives CASSVEAGVNGYTF.

The CDR3 DNA follows: TGCGCCAGCAGCTTCACGGGGGCTGCCCGAGATACGCAGTATTTT. Its protein is CASSFTGAARDTQYF. The chain links TRBV5-1 to TRBJ2-3, with D perhaps assigned TRBD1 or TRBD2 (6 bases each). Looked up from germline, CDR1 is SGHRS and CDR2 is YFSETQ. The CDR3 has 15 residues. V lost 2 bases and J 5 bases, leaving 15 bases between the germline ends. The whole variable domain, remainder taken from reference TRBV5-1 and TRBJ2-3, is KAGVTQTPRYLIKTRGQQVTLSCSPISGHRSVSWYQQTPGQGLQFLFEYFSETQRNKGNFPGRFSGRQFSNSRSEMNVSTLELGDSALYLCASSFTGAARDTQYFGPGTRLTVL.

The CDR3 protein is CSAQEGAYTGELFF. The DNA for the CDR3 is TGCAGCGCCCAAGAGGGAGCTTACACCGGGGAGCTGTTTTTT. V usage is TRBV29-1 and J usage is TRBJ2-2; D perhaps matches TRBD2 (5 bases). Germline V CDR1 and CDR2: SQVTM, ANQGSEA. Deletions cut 7 bases from V and 3 bases from J, with 15 bases between. The CDR3 runs 14 residues.

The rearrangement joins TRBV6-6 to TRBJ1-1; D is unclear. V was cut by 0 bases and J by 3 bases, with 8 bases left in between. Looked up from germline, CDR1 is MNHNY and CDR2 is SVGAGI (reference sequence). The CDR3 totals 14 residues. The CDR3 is CASSYSKGHTEAFF. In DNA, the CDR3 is TGTGCCAGCAGTTACTCGAAAGGCCACACTGAAGCTTTCTTT.

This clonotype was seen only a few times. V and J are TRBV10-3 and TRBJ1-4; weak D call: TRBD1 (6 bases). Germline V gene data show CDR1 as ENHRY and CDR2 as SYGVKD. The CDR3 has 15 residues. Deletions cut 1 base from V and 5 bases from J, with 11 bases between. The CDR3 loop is CAISELAGANEKLFF. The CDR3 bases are TGTGCCATCAGTGAGTTGGCAGGGGCAAATGAAAAACTGTTTTTT.

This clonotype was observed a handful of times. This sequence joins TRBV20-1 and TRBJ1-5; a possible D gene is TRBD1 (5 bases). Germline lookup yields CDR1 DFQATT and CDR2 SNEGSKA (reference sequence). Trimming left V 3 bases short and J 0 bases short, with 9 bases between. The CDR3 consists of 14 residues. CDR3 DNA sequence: TGCAGTGCTAGGGGGGGGGATAGCAATCAGCCCCAGCATTTT. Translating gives CSARGGDSNQPQHF.

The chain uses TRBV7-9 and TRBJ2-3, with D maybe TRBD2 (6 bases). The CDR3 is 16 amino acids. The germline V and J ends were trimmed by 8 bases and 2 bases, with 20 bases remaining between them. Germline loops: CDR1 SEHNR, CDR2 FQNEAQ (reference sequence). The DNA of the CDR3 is TGTGCCAGCCGGCGTTTCGGGGACTCGCCCACAGATACGCAGTATTTT. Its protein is CASRRFGDSPTDTQYF.

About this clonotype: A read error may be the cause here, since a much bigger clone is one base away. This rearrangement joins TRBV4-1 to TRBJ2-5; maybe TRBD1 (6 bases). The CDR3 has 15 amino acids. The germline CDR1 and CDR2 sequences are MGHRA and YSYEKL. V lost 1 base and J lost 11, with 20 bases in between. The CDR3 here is CASSQGDNGRYEQYF. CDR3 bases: TGCGCCAGCAGCCAAGGGGACAACGGACGATATGAGCAGTACTTC.

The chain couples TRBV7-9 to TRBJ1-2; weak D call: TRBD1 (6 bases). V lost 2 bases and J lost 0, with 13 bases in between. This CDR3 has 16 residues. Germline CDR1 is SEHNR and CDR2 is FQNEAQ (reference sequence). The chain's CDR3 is CASSLSGTQPNYGYTF. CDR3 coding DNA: TGTGCCAGCAGCTTATCGGGGACACAACCTAACTATGGCTACACCTTC.

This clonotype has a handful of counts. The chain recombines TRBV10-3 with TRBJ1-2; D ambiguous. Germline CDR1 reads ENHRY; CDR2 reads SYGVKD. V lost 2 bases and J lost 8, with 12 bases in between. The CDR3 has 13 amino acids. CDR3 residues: CAISETDGRGYTF. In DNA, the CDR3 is TGTGCCATCAGTGAGACCGACGGCCGCGGCTACACCTTC.

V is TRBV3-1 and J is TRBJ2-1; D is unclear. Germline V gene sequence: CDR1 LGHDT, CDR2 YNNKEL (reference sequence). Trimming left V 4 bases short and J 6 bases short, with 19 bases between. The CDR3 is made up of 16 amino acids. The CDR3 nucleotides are TGTGCCAGCAGCCGCCTGGGTGCCAGTGGCGGCAATGAGCAGTTCTTC. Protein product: CASSRLGASGGNEQFF.

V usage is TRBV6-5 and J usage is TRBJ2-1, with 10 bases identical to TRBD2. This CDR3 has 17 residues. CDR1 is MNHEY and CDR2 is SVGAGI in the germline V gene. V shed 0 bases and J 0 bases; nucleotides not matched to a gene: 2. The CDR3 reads CASSYSPSGSSYNEQFF. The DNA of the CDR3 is TGTGCCAGCAGTTACTCTCCTAGCGGGAGCTCCTACAATGAGCAGTTCTTC.

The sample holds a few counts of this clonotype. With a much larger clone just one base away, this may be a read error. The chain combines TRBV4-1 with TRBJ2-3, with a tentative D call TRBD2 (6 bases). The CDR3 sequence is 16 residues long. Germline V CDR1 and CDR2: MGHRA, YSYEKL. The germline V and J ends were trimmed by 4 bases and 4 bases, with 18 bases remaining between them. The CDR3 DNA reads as TGCGCCAGCAGCCCGCACCCGGTCAGGGAGGCAGATACGCAGTATTTT. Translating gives CASSPHPVREADTQYF.

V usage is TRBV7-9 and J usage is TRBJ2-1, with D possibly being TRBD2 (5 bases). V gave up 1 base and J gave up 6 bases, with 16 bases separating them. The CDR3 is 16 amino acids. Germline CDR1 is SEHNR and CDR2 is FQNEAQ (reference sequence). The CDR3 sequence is CASSLEYLLVVNEQFF. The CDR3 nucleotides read TGTGCCAGCAGCTTAGAGTACCTACTAGTTGTCAATGAGCAGTTCTTC.

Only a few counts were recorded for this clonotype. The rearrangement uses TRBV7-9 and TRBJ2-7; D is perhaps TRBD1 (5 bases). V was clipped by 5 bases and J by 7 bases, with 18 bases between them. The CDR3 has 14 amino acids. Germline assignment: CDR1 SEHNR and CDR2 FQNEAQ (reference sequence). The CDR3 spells CASSPPTAPGEQYF. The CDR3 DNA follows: TGTGCCAGCAGCCCTCCGACAGCGCCTGGGGAGCAGTACTTC.

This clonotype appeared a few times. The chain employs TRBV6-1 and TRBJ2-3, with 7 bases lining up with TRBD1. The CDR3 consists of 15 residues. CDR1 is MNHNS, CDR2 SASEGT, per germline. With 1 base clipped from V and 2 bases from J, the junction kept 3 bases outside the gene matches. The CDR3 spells CASSEGDRDTDTQYF. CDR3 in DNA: TGTGCCAGCAGTGAAGGGGACAGAGACACAGATACGCAGTATTTT.

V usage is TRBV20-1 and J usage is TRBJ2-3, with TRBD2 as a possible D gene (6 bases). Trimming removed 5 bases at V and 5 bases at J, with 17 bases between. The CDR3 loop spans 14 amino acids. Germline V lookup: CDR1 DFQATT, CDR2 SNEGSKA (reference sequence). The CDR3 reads CSASSPGLKDTQYF. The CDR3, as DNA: TGCAGTGCTTCCTCTCCGGGACTGAAAGATACGCAGTATTTT.

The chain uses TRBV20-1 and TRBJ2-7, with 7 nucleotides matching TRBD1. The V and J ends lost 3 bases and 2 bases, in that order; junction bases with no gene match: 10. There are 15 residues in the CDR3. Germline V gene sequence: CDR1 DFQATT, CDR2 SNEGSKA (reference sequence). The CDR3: CSARARGQTTYEQYF. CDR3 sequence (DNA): TGCAGTGCTAGGGCCCGGGGACAGACTACCTACGAGCAGTACTTC.

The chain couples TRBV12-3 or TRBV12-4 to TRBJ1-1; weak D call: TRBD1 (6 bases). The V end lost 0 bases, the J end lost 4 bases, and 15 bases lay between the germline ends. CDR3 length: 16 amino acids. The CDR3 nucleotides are TGTGCCAGCAGTTTAGCGCGTCAACAGGGAGGCACTGAAGCTTTCTTT. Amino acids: CASSLARQQGGTEAFF.

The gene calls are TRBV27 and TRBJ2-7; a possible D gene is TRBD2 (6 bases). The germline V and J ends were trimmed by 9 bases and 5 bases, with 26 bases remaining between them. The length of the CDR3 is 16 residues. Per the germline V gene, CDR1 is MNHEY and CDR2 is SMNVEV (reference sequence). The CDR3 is CASTSDGTVGPHEQYF. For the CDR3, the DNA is TGTGCCAGTACCTCCGATGGGACTGTGGGGCCCCACGAGCAGTACTTC.

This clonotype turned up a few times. The CDR3 DNA follows: TGCAGTGCGAGAAAAATCGTCACCTATGGCTACACCTTC. Its translation is CSARKIVTYGYTF. The chain couples TRBV20-1 to TRBJ1-2; D not resolved. There are 13 residues in the CDR3. The V and J ends lost 6 bases and 4 bases respectively, with 15 bases between them. The V gene's germline CDR1 is DFQATT and CDR2 SNEGSKA (reference sequence).